This T cell receptor (beta chain) was identified during a study of T-cell memory formation after mild COVID-19. V lost 3 bases to trimming and J lost 0 bases, with 11 bases between them. The CDR3 covers 14 residues. Germline CDR1 and CDR2: DFQATT and SNEGSKA (reference sequence). TCRdb fed the 5' RACE reads into MiXCR, producing one record per CDR3 protein. The data contain about 250,000 distinct CDR3 sequences, approximately 15% of them singletons. This clonotype was sampled from an adult woman who had mild COVID-19 (a few samples of this study predate the infection). Cell type and time point are not known. Sequencing was carried out using PBMCs or a T cell subset sorted from them (not recorded which). The V call is TRBV20-1, the J call TRBJ1-2; D gene uncertain. CDR3 nucleotides: TGCAGTGCTAGTAGTCAGTCATCTAACTATGGCTACACCTTC. This sequence encodes CSASSQSSNYGYTF.